The entry below gives a single T cell receptor beta chain sequence along with its context. Antigen: not known. The data originate from a study of tumor-infiltrating lymphocytes in localized non-small cell lung cancer. Study as a whole: Patients included smokers and never-smokers with various histologies, some sampled after neoadjuvant chemotherapy.

Method: immunoSEQ multiplex PCR; TCRdb's copy keeps in-frame clones and lacks some. There are approximately 4,900 clones in the sample; 66% occur only once, and 61% lies in the top ten. General study findings and limits: Tumors had more T cell infiltration than uninvolved lung, per TCRbeta sequencing and CD3 counts. Technical variation could not be separated from intratumor heterogeneity here.

The CDR3 is 15 residues long. The germline V gene encodes CDR1 SGHTA and CDR2 FQGTGA. Trimming cost V 0 bases and J 7 bases, with 13 bases left between them. V usage is TRBV7-3 and J usage is TRBJ1-5, with TRBD1 as a possible D gene (6 bases). This TCR came from a human donor with non-small cell lung cancer. Sequencing was done on a sample of lung tumor tissue. This CDR3 is CASSLTKGVTQPQHF. The CDR3 DNA is TGTGCCAGCAGCTTAACAAAGGGGGTGACACAGCCCCAGCATTTT.